This TCR beta chain is from a study of blood T cell repertoires in COVID-19. The CDR3 totals 18 residues. V gave up 0 bases and J gave up 2 bases, with 17 bases separating them. Germline V gives CDR1 MGHRA, CDR2 YSYEKL. This clone was seen only once. As processed by the authors: Using reference gene primer amplification, nucleated cell counts were estimated. Assay used: immunoSEQ multiplex PCR; TCRdb lists only in-frame clones, some missing. Clone size and V and J calls were adopted from that table, with D and trimming inferred from the DNA. The repertoire holds some 29,000 clones, with roughly nine tenths as singletons.

The sample taken for sequencing was peripheral blood. This TCR came from a human donor in a cohort sampled during active COVID-19. The genes are TRBV4-1 and TRBJ1-5, with D tentatively TRBD1 (6 bases). CDR3 nucleotides: TGCGCCAGCAGCCAAGAGGCGTCAGGGGTTTCGCGCAATCAGCCCCAGCATTTT. Translated: CASSQEASGVSRNQPQHF.